This TCR beta chain was sequenced for a study of blood T cell repertoires in COVID-19. Study as a whole: Samples came from the United States, Italy and Spain, spanning acute and convalescent COVID-19. PBMCs, B-cell-depleted T cells, or T cells were the source of the cDNA or gDNA that made up the material.

Between the trimmed V and J ends, which lost 0 bases and 2 bases, there was a span of 14 bases. Germline V lookup: CDR1 GTSNPN, CDR2 SVGIG (reference sequence). This CDR3 has 16 residues. Original processing notes: Nucleated cell counts were estimated from reference gene primer amplification. Produced via immunoSEQ multiplex PCR; TCRdb's table is partial and in-frame only. The D gene and trimming were derived from the DNA, and the V and J assignments and clone size from that table. The sample contains about 270,000 clones, 82% of which appear only once. The chain links TRBV30 to TRBJ2-1, with D possibly TRBD2 on 5 matching bases. The sequence came from a woman aged 18-29 years with acute or convalescent COVID-19. The sequenced material came from peripheral blood. CDR3 sequence: CAWSVGGGGTYNEQFF. CDR3 bases: TGTGCCTGGAGTGTTGGAGGAGGCGGTACCTACAATGAGCAGTTCTTC.